This entry describes one T cell receptor (beta chain). TCRdb's copy holds only in-frame clones and misses some; the assay was immunoSEQ multiplex PCR. The sample holds about 150,000 clones, 78% seen once. This sample is part of a study of blood T cell repertoires in COVID-19. Study at large: COVID-19 samples collected from the United States, Italy and Spain covered acute and convalescent phases. T cells, B-cell-depleted T cells, or PBMCs supplied cDNA or gDNA.

The CDR3 loop spans 16 amino acids. Trimming left V 4 bases short and J 8 bases short, with 22 bases between. Germline V lookup: CDR1 SGHRS, CDR2 YFSETQ. The chain links TRBV5-1 to TRBJ2-1; D is unclear. The source material was PBMCs or T cells enriched from blood (not recorded which). The origin of this receptor is a woman between 50 and 59 years old who had recovered from COVID-19. CDR3 residues: CASSLLGESTLDEQFF. CDR3 coding DNA: TGCGCCAGCAGCCTACTTGGAGAATCAACCCTCGATGAGCAGTTCTTC.